The sequence of this T cell receptor (beta chain) was determined in a study of CD8 T cells in ankylosing spondylitis. This clonotype was seen a few times. The antigen remains unidentified. Findings of the study overall: Blood from ankylosing spondylitis patients appeared to carry a characteristic roughly 8-variant TCR beta motif. Disease-linked clones displayed a CD8+ phenotype and appeared relatively rarely in peripheral blood. In ankylosing spondylitis patients, matched synovial fluid reportedly showed significant enrichment of disease-linked clones. Earlier literature documents some of the motif variants in reactive arthritis synovial fluid and blood.

TCRdb analysed the 5' RACE reads with MiXCR anew, one entry per CDR3 protein. Found here are 31,000 or so distinct CDR3 sequences, under 40% of them singletons; the top ten hold 35% to 50%. The CDR3 loop spans 13 amino acids. Germline V gene sequence: CDR1 MGHRA, CDR2 YSYEKL. The V end was cut by 1 base, the J end by 4 bases, with 4 bases between. The chain couples TRBV4-1 to TRBJ2-2; the D is unclear. This clonotype was sampled from a male donor with ankylosing spondylitis. The sample comprised synovial fluid, either unsorted or a sorted T cell fraction (not recorded which). CDR3 coding DNA: TGCGCCAGCAGCCAAGTACGCACCGGGGAGCTGTTTTTT. As protein: CASSQVRTGELFF.